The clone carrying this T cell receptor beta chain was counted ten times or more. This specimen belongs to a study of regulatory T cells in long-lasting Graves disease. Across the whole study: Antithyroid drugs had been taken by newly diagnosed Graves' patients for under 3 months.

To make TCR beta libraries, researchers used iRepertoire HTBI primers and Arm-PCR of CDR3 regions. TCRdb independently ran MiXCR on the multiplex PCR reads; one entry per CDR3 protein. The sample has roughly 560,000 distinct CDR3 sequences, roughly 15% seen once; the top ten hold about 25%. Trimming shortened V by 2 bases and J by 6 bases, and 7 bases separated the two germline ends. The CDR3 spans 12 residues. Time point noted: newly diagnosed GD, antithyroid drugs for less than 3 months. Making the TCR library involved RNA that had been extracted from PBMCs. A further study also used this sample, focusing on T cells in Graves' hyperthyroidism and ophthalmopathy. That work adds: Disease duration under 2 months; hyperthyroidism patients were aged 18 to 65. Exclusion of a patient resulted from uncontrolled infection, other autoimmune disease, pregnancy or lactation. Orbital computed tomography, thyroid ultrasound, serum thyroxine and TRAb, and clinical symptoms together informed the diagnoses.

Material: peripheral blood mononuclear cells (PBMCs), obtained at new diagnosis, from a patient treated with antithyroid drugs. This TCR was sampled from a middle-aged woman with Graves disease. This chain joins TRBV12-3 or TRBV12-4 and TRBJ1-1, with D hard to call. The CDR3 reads CASSLTAAEAFF. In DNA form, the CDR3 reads TGTGCCAGCAGTTTAACGGCCGCTGAAGCTTTCTTT.